This T cell receptor (beta chain) appears in the sequencing data of a study of blood T cell repertoires in COVID-19. The overall study: The study drew acute and convalescent COVID-19 samples from the United States, Italy and Spain. T cells, B-cell-depleted T cells, or PBMCs provided the cDNA or gDNA that served as material.

Per the original methods: Amplification of reference gene primers provided the estimated nucleated cell counts. Using immunoSEQ multiplex PCR, the repertoire was profiled, and TCRdb retains in-frame clones only, with some absent. For V, J and clone size, that table is used; D and trimming come from the DNA. Counted here are around 170,000 clones, around 80% occurring once; the ten biggest clones make up roughly an eighth. This CDR3 is built from 14 residues. Germline loops: CDR1 SQVTM, CDR2 ANQGSEA. V shed 6 bases and J 5 bases; nucleotides not matched to a gene: 9. The material sequenced was peripheral blood. The TCR sequence derives from a man in his thirties or forties with active or convalescent COVID-19. The chain links TRBV29-1 to TRBJ2-2; 7 nucleotides line up with TRBD1. The CDR3 loop is CSVTGVRVTGELFF. In nucleotides, the CDR3 is TGCAGCGTAACAGGGGTTAGGGTGACCGGGGAGCTGTTTTTT.